This TCR beta chain came from a study of radiation and T cells in renal cell carcinoma. General observations from the study: Irradiated tumors held more dominant CDR3 motifs than control tumors. In nephrectomy-only tumors, top 100 clonotypes averaged roughly 43%, versus approximately 50% irradiated.

Treatment given: treatment-naive control, cytoreductive nephrectomy. This renal cell carcinoma was of the clear cell type. Sequenced control tumors were from more than ten males and 4 females, median age around 57. Points on this clone: Antigen unknown.

V was pared by 1 base and J by 5 bases, with 9 bases between. The CDR3 has 15 amino acids. Germline CDR1 reads SGHDN; CDR2 reads FVKESK. Method: immunoSEQ multiplex PCR; TCRdb's copy keeps in-frame clones and lacks some. This table holds about 15,000 clones, 55% to 60% found once. This sequence originates from a man aged 45-65 years with renal cell carcinoma. The source material was tumor tissue, sampled from a patient whose treatment was nephrectomy without radiotherapy. The chain couples TRBV14 to TRBJ2-6; weak D call: TRBD1 (5 bases). This chain's CDR3 is CASSQGSGWANVLTF. The DNA of the CDR3 is TGTGCCAGCAGCCAAGGGTCAGGGTGGGCCAACGTCCTGACTTTC.